A single T cell receptor (beta chain) is shown here with its context. On ten immunoSEQ deep assay plates, unsorted PBMC DNA was sequenced. In the study's own analysis: Owing to the provision of junction-only sequences devoid of quality scores by immunoSEQ, filtering differed. TCRdb's table, derived via immunoSEQ multiplex PCR, lists solely in-frame clones and lacks some. Clone size and the V and J calls come from that table; the DNA yielded D and trimming. The table has about 480,000 clones, about four fifths seen once; the top ten hold around 13%. Trimming pared 5 bases from V and 3 bases from J, leaving 5 bases between. Germline loops: CDR1 SNHLY, CDR2 FYNNEI. The CDR3 consists of 11 residues. The data are from a study of shared clonotypes between healthy human individuals.

The sequenced material came from PBMCs. This sequence joins TRBV2 and TRBJ2-7, with D unresolved. This sequence was found in a woman aged 40 to 50 in good health. Some clones in this sample may be carry-over from other donors' samples. DNA of the CDR3: TGTGCCAGCAGTCAGCACTACGAGCAGTACTTC. It translates to CASSQHYEQYF.